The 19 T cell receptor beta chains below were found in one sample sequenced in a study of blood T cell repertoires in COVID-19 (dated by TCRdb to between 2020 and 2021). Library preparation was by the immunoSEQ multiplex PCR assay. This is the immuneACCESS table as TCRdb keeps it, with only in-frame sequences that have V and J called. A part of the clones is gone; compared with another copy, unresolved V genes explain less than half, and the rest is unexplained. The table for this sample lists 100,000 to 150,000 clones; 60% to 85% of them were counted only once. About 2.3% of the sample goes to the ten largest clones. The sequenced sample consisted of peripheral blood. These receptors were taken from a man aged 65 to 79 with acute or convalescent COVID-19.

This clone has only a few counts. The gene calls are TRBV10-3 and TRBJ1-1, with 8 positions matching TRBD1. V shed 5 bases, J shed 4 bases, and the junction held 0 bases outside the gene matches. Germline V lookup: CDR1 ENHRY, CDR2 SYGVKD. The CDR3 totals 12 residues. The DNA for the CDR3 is TGTGCCATCAGTACAGGGGGCACTGAAGCTTTCTTT. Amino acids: CAISTGGTEAFF.

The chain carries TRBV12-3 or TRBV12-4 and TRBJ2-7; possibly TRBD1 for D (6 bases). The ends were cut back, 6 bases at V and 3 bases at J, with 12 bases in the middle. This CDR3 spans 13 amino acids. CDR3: CASSIQGIYEQYF. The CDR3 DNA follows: TGTGCCAGCAGCATACAGGGAATCTACGAGCAGTACTTC.

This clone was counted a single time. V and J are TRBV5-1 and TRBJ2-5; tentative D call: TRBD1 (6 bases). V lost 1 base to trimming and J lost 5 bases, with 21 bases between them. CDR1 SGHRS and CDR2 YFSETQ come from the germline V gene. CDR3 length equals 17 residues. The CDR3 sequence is CASSLFPVAGVGETQYF. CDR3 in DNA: TGCGCCAGCAGCTTGTTTCCGGTGGCAGGGGTCGGCGAGACCCAGTACTTC.

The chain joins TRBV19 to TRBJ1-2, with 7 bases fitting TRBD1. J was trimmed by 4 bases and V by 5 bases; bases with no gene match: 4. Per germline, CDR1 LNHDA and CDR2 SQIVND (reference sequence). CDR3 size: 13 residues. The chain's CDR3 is CASSVDRSYGYTF. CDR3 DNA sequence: TGTGCCAGTAGTGTGGACAGGAGCTATGGCTACACCTTC.

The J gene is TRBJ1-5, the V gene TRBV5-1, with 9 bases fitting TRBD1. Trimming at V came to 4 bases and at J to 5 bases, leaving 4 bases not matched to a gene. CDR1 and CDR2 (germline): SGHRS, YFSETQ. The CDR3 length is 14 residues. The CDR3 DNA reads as TGCGCCAGCAGCCGGACAGGGGACGATCAGCCCCAGCATTTT. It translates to CASSRTGDDQPQHF.

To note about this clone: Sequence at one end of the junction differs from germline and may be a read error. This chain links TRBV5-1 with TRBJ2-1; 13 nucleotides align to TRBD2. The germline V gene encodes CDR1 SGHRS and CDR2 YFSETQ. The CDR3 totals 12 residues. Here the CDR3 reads CASRYGLAGEVF. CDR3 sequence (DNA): TGCGCCAGCAGATACGGACTAGCGGGGGAGGTCTTC.

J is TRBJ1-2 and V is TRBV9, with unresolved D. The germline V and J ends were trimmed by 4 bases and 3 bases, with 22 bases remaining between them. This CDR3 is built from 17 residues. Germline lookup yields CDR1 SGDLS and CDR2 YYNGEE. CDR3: CASSPALSWEIHYGYTF. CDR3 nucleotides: TGTGCCAGCAGCCCAGCTCTTAGTTGGGAGATTCACTATGGCTACACCTTC.

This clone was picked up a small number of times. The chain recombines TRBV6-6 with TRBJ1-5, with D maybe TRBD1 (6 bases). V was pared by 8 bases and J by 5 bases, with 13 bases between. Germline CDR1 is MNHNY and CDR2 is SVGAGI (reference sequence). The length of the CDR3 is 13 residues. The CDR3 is CASGGAAYQPQHF. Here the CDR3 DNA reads TGTGCCAGCGGGGGGGCAGCTTATCAGCCCCAGCATTTT.

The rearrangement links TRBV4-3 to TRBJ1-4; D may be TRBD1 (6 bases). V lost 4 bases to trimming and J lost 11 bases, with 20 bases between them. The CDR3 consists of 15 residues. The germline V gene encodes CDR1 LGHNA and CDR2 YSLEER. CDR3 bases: TGCGCCAGCAGCCTAGCACAGGGAGCGTTGTGGAAACTGTTTTTT. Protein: CASSLAQGALWKLFF.

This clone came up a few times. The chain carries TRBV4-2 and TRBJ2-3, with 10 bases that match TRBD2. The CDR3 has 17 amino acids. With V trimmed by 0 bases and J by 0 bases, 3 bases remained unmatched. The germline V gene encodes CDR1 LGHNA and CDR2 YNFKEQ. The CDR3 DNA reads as TGTGCCAGCAGCCAAGAAACTAGCGGGGCGAGCACAGATACGCAGTATTTT. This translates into CASSQETSGASTDTQYF.

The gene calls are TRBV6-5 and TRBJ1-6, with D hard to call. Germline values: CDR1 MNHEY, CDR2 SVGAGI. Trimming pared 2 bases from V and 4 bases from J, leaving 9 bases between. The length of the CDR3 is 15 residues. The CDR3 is CASSYQAAYNSPLHF. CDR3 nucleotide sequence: TGTGCCAGCAGTTACCAGGCCGCTTATAATTCACCCCTCCACTTT.

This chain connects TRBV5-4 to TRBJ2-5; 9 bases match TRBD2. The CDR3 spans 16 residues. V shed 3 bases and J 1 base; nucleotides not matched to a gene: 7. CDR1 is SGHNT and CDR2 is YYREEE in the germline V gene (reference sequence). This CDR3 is CASSSPTSGAQETQYF. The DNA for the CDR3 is TGTGCCAGCAGCTCTCCGACTAGCGGCGCCCAAGAGACCCAGTACTTC. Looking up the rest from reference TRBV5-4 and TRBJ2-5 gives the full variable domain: ETGVTQSPTHLIKTRGQQVTLRCSSQSGHNTVSWYQQALGQGPQFIFQYYREEENGRGNFPPRFSGLQFPNYSSELNVNALELDDSALYLCASSSPTSGAQETQYFGPGTRLLVL.

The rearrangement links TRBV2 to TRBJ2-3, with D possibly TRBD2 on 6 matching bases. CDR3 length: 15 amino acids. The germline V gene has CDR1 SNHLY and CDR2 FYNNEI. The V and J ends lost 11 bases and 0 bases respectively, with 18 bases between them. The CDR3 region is CACRGVGTSTDTQYF. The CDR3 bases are TGTGCCTGCCGGGGAGTCGGGACTAGCACAGATACGCAGTATTTT.

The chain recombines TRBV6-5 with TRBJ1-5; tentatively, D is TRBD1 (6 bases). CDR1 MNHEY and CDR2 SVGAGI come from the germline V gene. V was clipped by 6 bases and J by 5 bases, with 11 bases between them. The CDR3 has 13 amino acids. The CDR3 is CASSSDSYQPQHF. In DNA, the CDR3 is TGTGCCAGCAGCTCGGACAGTTATCAGCCCCAGCATTTT.

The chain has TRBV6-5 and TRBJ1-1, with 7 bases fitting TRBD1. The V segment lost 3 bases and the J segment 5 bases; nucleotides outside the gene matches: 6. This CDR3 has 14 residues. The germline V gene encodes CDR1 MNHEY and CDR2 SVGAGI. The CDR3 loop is CASSYLTGQTEAFF. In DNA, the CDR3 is TGTGCCAGCAGTTATCTGACAGGGCAGACTGAAGCTTTCTTT.

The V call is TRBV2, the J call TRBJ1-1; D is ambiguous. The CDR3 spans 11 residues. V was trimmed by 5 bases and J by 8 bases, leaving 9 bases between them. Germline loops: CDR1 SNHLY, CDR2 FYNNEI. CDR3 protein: CASSPSSEAFF. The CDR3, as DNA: TGTGCCAGCAGTCCTAGCTCAGAAGCTTTCTTT.

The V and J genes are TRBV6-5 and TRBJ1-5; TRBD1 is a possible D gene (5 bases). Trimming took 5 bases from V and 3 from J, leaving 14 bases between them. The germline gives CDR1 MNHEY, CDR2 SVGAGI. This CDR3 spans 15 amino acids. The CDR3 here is CASSPGTTPNQPQHF. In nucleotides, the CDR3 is TGTGCCAGCAGTCCTGGGACTACTCCCAATCAGCCCCAGCATTTT.

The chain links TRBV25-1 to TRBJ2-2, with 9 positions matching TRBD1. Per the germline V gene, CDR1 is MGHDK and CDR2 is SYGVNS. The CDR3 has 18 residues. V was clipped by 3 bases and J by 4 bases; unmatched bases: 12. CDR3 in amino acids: CASSDPMGQGSSTGELFF. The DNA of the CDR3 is TGTGCCAGCAGTGACCCTATGGGACAGGGAAGCAGCACCGGGGAGCTGTTTTTT.

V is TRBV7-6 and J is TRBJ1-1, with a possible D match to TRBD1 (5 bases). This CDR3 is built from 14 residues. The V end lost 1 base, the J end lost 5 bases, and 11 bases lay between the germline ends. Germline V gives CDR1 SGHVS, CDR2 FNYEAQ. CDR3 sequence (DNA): TGTGCCAGCAGCTTAGGGCAGGGAAAGACTGAAGCTTTCTTT. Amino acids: CASSLGQGKTEAFF.